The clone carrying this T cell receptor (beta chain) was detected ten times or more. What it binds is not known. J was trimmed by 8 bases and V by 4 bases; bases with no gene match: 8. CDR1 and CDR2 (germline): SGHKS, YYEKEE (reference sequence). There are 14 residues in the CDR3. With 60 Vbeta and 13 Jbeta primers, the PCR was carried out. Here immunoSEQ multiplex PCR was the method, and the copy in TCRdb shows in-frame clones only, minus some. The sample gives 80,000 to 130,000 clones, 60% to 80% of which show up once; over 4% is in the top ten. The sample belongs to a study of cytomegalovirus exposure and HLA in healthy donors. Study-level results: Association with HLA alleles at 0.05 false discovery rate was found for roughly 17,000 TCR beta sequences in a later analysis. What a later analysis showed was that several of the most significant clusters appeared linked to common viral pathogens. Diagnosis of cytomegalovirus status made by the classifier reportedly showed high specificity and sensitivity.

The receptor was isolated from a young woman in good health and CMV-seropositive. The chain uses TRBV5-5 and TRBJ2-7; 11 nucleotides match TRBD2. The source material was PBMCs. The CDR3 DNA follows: TGTGCCAGCAGCAAGGGACTAGCGGTCTGGCAGCAGTACTTC. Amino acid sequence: CASSKGLAVWQQYF.